Detailed here is one TCR beta chain. Source study methods: Nucleated cell counts were estimated from reference gene primer amplification. Profiling relied on immunoSEQ multiplex PCR, and the TCRdb table lists in-frame clones only, not all of them. That table gives V, J and clone size, and the DNA gave D and trimming. The data hold approximately 90,000 clones, with roughly 77% observed a single time. These data are taken from a study of blood T cell repertoires in COVID-19. Study-wide background: PBMCs, B-cell-depleted T cells, or T cells provided the cDNA or gDNA that made up the material.

The TCR comes from a human donor in a cohort sampled during active COVID-19. Material for sequencing was peripheral blood.

The CDR3 bases are TGTGCCAGCATGATTAGCGGGAGCTGGGGGGAGACCCAGTACTTC. Its translation: CASMISGSWGETQYF. This rearrangement joins TRBV27 to TRBJ2-5; 9 bases line up with TRBD2. Germline values: CDR1 MNHEY, CDR2 SMNVEV (reference sequence). Trimming cost V 7 bases and J 5 bases; bases outside gene matches: 11. This CDR3 comprises 15 residues.